These 3 T cell receptor beta chains were sequenced from one sample in a study of T cell responses to AZD1222 COVID-19 vaccine. Sequenced by immunoSEQ multiplex PCR; TCRdb stores in-frame clones only, minus some. This table has 90,000 to 150,000 clones, around 90% appearing once. This material consisted of peripheral blood, taken 28 days after the second AZD1222 dose. These receptors were taken from an adult who received the AZD1222 COVID-19 vaccine.

The chain joins TRBV4-3 to TRBJ2-3, with 9 bases fitting TRBD2. The CDR3 runs 16 residues. Germline values: CDR1 LGHNA, CDR2 YSLEER. V lost 0 bases to trimming and J lost 6 bases; unmatched junction nucleotides: 7. The CDR3 here is CASSQDLAGPPDTQYF. As DNA, the CDR3 is TGCGCCAGCAGCCAAGATCTAGCGGGGCCCCCGGATACGCAGTATTTT.

This sequence joins TRBV5-4 and TRBJ1-2; 8 nucleotides align to TRBD1. After removal of 2 bases from V and 4 bases from J, the junction contained 10 bases not matched to a gene. Germline V gene data show CDR1 as SGHNT and CDR2 as YYREEE (reference sequence). The CDR3 loop spans 16 amino acids. CDR3 region: CASSLSGGGFSYGYTF. The CDR3 nucleotides read TGTGCCAGCAGCTTATCAGGGGGCGGTTTTAGCTATGGCTACACCTTC.

This rearrangement joins TRBV9 to TRBJ1-1; D call uncertain. This CDR3 is built from 14 residues. Germline V gives CDR1 SGDLS, CDR2 YYNGEE. The V gene lost 1 base and the J gene lost 0 bases, with 7 bases spanning the gap. DNA of the CDR3: TGTGCCAGCAGCGTAACACCCATGAACACTGAAGCTTTCTTT. This gives the protein CASSVTPMNTEAFF.